This T cell receptor beta chain was found in a study of blood T cell repertoires in COVID-19. Study details: The United States, Italy and Spain were the sources of the acute and convalescent COVID-19 samples. From T cells, B-cell-depleted T cells, or PBMCs came the material, which was cDNA or gDNA.

Original data processing: Using reference gene primer amplification, nucleated cell counts were estimated. Sequencing used immunoSEQ multiplex PCR; TCRdb keeps in-frame clones, though not all of them. From that table come the V and J calls and clone size; the DNA was used to work out D and trimming. Of roughly 150,000 clones in the sample, 80% to 85% were seen once. This clone was seen only once. V was trimmed by 4 bases and J by 0 bases, leaving 4 bases between them. This CDR3 comprises 12 residues. The sequenced material came from peripheral blood. The rearrangement uses TRBV12-3 or TRBV12-4 and TRBJ2-7; no clear D. The clonotype was recovered from a man in his sixties or seventies with active or convalescent COVID-19. The CDR3 DNA sequence: TGTGCCAGCAGTTCCTACTCCTACGAGCAGTACTTC. Its protein product is CASSSYSYEQYF.